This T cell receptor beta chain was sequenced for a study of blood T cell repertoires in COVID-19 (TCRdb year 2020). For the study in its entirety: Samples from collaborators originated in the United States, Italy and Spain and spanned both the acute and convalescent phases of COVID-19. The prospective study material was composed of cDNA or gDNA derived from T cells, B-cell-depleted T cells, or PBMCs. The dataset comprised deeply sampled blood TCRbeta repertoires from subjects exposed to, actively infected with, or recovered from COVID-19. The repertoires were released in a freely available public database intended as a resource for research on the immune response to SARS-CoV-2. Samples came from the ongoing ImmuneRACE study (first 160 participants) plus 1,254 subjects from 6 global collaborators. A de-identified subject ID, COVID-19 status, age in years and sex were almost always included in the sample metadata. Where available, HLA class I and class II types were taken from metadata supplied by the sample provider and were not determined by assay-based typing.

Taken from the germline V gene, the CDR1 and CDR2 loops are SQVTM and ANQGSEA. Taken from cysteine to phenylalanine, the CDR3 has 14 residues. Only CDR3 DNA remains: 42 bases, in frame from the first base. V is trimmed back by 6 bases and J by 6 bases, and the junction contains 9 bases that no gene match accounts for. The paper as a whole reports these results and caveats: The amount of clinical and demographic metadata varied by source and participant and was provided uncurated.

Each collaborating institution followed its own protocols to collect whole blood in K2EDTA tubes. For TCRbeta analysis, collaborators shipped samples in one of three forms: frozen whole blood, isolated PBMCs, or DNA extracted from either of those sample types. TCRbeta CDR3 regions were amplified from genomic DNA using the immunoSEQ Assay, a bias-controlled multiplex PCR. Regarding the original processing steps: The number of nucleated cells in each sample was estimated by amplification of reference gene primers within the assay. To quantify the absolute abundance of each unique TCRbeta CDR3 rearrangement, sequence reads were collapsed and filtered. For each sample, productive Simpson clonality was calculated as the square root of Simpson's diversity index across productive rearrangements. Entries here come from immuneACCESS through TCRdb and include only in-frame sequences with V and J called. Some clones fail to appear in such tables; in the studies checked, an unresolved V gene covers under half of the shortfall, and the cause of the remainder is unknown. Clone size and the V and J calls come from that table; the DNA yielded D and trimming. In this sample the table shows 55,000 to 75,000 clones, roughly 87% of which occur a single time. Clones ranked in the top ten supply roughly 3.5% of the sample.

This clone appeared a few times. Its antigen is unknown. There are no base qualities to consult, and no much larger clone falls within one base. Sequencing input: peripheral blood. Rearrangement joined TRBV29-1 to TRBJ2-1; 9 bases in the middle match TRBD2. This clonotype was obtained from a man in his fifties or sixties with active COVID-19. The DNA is TGCAGCGTACACGGGGGACTAGCAGGCAATGAGCAGTTCTTC. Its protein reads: CSVHGGLAGNEQFF.